This T cell receptor beta chain is drawn from a study of T-cell memory formation after mild COVID-19. Whole-study context: Among the donors, TCR clusters were largely specific to each donor. Study results and limitations: The authors left the SARS-CoV-2 specificity of second-wave clones peaking on day 37 unconfirmed. Detection of some responders pre-infection suggested pre-existing cross-reactive memory T cells participated.

A note on this clonotype: Its target is unknown.

Germline loops: CDR1 SGHTA, CDR2 FQGNSA. This CDR3 comprises 14 residues. The V gene end was trimmed by 5 bases and the J gene end by 2 bases; junction bases not matched to a gene: 4. 5'RACE with constant-segment primers built TCRalpha and TCRbeta cDNA libraries with UMIs. MiXCR, run by TCRdb on the 5' RACE reads, gives a single entry per CDR3 protein. The sample consists of almost 550,000 distinct CDR3 sequences, around 21% of them appearing once. V is TRBV7-2 and J is TRBJ2-3, with TRBD1 matching over 7 bases. The sequence derives from an adult woman who had mild COVID-19 (a few samples of this study predate the infection). Cell type and time point are not known. Sequencing was carried out using PBMCs or a T cell subset sorted from them (not recorded which). CDR3 sequence: CASSRGQNTDTQYF. The CDR3 DNA reads as TGTGCCAGCAGCAGGGGACAGAACACAGATACGCAGTATTTT. Full variable domain (outside the CDR3, taken from reference TRBV7-2 and TRBJ2-3): GAGVSQSPSNKVTEKGKDVELRCDPISGHTALYWYRQSLGQGLEFLIYFQGNSAPDKSGLPSDRFSAERTGGSVSTLTIQRTQQEDSAVYLCASSRGQNTDTQYFGPGTRLTVL.